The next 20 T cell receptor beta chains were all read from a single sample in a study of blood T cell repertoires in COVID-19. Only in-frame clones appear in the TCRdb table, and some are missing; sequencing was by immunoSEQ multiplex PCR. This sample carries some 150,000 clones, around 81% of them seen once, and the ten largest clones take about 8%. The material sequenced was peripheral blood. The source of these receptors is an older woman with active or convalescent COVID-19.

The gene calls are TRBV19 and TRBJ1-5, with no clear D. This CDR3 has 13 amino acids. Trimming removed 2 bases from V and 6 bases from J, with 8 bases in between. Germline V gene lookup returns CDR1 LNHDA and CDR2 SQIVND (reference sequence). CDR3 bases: TGTGCCAGTAGTATATCTCTCAGTCAGCCCCAGCATTTT. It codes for CASSISLSQPQHF. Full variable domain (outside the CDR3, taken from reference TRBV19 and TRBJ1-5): DGGITQSPKYLFRKEGQNVTLSCEQNLNHDAMYWYRQDPGQGLRLIYYSQIVNDFQKGDIAEGYSVSREKKESFPLTVTSAQKNPTAFYLCASSISLSQPQHFGDGTRLSIL.

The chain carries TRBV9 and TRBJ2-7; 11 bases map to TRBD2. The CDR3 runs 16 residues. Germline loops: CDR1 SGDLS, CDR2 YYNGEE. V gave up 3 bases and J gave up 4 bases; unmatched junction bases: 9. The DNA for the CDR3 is TGTGCCAGCAGCGCGGGACTAGCGGCGCCCCCATACGAGCAGTACTTC. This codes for CASSAGLAAPPYEQYF.

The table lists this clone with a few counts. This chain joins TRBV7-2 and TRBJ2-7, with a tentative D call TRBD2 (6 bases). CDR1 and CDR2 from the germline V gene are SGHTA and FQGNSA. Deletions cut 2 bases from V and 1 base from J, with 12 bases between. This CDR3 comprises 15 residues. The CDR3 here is CASSLFPSASYEQYF. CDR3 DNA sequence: TGTGCCAGCAGCTTATTCCCTAGCGCATCCTACGAGCAGTACTTC.

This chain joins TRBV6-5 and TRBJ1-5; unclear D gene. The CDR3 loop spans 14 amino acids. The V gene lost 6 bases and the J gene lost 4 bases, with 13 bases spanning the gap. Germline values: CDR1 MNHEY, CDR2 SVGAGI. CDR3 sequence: CASRRIGDNQPQHF. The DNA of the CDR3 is TGTGCCAGCAGGAGAATCGGGGATAATCAGCCCCAGCATTTT.

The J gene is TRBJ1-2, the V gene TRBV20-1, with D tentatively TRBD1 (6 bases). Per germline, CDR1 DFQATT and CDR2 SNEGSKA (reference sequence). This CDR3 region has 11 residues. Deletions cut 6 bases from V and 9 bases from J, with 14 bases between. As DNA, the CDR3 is TGCAGTGCCAACAGCGGGGGCCGCTACACCTTC. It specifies CSANSGGRYTF.

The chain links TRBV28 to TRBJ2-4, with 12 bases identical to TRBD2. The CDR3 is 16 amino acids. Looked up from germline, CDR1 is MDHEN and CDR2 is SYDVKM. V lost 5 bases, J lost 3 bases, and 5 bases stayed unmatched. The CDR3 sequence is CASSPLAGGLKNIQYF. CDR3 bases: TGTGCCAGCAGTCCGCTAGCGGGGGGGCTCAAAAACATTCAGTACTTC. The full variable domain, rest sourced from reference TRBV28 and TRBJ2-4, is DVKVTQSSRYLVKRTGEKVFLECVQDMDHENMFWYRQDPGLGLRLIYFSYDVKMKEKGDIPEGYSVSREKKERFSLILESASTNQTSMYLCASSPLAGGLKNIQYFGAGTRLSVL.

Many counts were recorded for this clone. For the CDR3, the DNA is TGTGCCAGCAGCGGATCCGACAGCGACGAGCAGTACGTC. Residues: CASSGSDSDEQYV. The rearrangement links TRBV7-9 to TRBJ2-7; a possible D gene is TRBD1 (5 bases). The ends were cut back, 5 bases at V and 5 bases at J, with 13 bases in the middle. The CDR3 spans 13 residues. Germline V gene sequence: CDR1 SEHNR, CDR2 FQNEAQ (reference sequence).

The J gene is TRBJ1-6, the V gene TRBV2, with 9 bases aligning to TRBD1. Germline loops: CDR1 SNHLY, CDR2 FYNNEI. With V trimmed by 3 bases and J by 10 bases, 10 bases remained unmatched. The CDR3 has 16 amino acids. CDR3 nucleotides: TGTGCCAGCAGTGATAGGAACAGGGGGCTTGGCTCACCCCTCCACTTT. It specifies CASSDRNRGLGSPLHF.

For the CDR3, the DNA is TGCGCCAGCAGTGACCTAAGTACGCGGACAGGCGTTTTTGAAAAACTGTTTTTT. This sequence encodes CASSDLSTRTGVFEKLFF. V is TRBV10-2 and J is TRBJ1-4, with 7 bases lining up with TRBD1. Trimming removed 3 bases from V and 7 bases from J; junction bases left unmatched: 17. The CDR3 runs 18 residues. In germline, CDR1 is WSHSY, CDR2 SAAADI.

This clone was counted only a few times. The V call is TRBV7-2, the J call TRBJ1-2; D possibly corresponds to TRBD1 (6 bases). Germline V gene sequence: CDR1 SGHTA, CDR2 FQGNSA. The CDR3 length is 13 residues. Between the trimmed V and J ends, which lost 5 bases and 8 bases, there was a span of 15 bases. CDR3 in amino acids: CASSTGDNRGYTF. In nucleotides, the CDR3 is TGTGCCAGCAGCACCGGGGACAATAGAGGCTACACCTTC.

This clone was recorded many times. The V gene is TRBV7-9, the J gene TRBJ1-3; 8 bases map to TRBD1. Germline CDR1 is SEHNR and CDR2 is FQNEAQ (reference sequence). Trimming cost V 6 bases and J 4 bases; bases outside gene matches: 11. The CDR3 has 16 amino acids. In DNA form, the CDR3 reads TGTGCCAGCAGTTCGCCTCAGGGGGCAGGAGGAAACACCATATATTTT. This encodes CASSSPQGAGGNTIYF.

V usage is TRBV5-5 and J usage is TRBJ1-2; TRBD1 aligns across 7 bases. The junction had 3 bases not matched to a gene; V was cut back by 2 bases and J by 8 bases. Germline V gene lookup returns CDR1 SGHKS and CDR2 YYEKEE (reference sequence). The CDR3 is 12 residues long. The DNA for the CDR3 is TGTGCCAGCAGCTTAGGGGGCCAAGGCTACACCTTC. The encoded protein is CASSLGGQGYTF.

CDR3 sequence reads: CASSESVGVGAKNIQYF. As DNA, the CDR3 is TGCGCCAGCAGTGAGTCGGTAGGGGTAGGGGCCAAAAACATTCAGTACTTC. This chain links TRBV10-1 with TRBJ2-4, with D perhaps TRBD1 (5 bases). Germline loops: CDR1 WNHNN, CDR2 SYGVQD (reference sequence). This CDR3 comprises 17 residues. Trimming cost V 0 bases and J 1 base, with 13 bases left between them.

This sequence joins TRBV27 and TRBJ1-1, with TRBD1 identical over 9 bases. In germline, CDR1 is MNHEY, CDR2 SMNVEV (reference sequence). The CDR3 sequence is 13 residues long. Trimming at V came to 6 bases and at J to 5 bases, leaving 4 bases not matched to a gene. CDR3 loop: CASRSTGGTEAFF. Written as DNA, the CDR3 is TGTGCCAGCAGATCGACAGGGGGAACTGAAGCTTTCTTT.

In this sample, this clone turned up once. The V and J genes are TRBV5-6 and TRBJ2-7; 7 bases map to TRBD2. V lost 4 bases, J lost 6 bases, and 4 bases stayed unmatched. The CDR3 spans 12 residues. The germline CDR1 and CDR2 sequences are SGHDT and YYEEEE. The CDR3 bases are TGTGCCAGCAGCGGGAGGGCGGGCGAGCAGTACGTC. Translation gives CASSGRAGEQYV.

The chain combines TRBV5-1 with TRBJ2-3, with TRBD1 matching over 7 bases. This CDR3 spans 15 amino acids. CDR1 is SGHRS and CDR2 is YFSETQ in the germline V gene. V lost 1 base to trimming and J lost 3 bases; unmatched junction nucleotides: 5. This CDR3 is CASSLIQGVTDTQYF. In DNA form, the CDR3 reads TGCGCCAGCAGCTTGATTCAGGGGGTGACAGATACGCAGTATTTT.

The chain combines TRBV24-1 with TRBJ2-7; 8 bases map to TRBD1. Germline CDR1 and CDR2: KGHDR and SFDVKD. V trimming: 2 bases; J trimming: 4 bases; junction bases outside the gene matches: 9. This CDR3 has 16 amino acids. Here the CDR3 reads CATSDSSTGQVYEQYF. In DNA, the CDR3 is TGTGCCACCAGTGATTCTTCTACGGGACAGGTATACGAGCAGTACTTC.

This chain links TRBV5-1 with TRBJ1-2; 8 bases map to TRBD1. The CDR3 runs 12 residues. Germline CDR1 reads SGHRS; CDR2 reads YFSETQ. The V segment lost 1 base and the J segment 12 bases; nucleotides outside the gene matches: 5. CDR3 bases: TGCGCCAGCAGCTTGTCGGGGGACAGGCACACCTTC. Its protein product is CASSLSGDRHTF.

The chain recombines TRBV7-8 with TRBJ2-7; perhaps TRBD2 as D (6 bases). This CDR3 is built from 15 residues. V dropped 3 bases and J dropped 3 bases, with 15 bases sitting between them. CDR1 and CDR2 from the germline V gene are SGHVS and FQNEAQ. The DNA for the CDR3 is TGTGCCAGCAGCTTTAGCGGAGGGGCCAACTACGAGCAGTACTTC. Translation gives CASSFSGGANYEQYF. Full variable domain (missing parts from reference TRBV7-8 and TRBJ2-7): GAGVSQSPRYKVAKRGQDVALRCDPISGHVSLFWYQQALGQGPEFLTYFQNEAQLDKSGLPSDRFFAERPEGSVSTLKIQRTQQEDSAVYLCASSFSGGANYEQYFGPGTRLTVT.

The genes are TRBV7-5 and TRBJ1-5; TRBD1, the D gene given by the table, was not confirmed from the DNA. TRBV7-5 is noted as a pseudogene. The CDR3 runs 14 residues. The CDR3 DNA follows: TGTGTCAGATGGGGTTGGGACAGGGATCAGCCCCAGCATTTT. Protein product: CVRWGWDRDQPQHF.